A selection of T cell receptor beta chains follows, all from one sample in a study of OX40 agonist ivuxolimab in advanced cancers. Measured with immunoSEQ multiplex PCR; TCRdb has only the in-frame clones, and not every one. Of over 80,000 clones in the sample, about 88% are singletons; the top ten hold more than 0.8%. The sequencing used CD4+ or CD8+ T cells sorted from blood, collected in a trial of the OX40 agonist ivuxolimab. These receptors were obtained from an adult with an advanced solid tumor such as melanoma, head and neck, liver or kidney cancer. CDR3s include the opening cysteine and the closing phenylalanine or tryptophan. D genes are given only for firm matches. The size field is filled for only some rows; it gives once, few, many or a size class.

size	D	V	J	CDR3	DNA
-	-	TRBV7-9	TRBJ1-6	CASSLIRDSPLHF	TGTGCCAGCAGCTTAATCCGTGATTCACCCCTCCACTTT
-	TRBD1	TRBV28	TRBJ1-4	CASSLGQDPEKLFF	TGTGCCAGCAGTTTGGGACAGGATCCAGAAAAACTGTTTTTT
-	-	TRBV4-2	TRBJ2-2	CASSQALQGRDGELFF	TGTGCCAGCAGCCAAGCGCTTCAGGGAAGAGACGGGGAGCTGTTTTTT
-	-	TRBV11-2	TRBJ1-2	CASSSRPNGYTF	TGTGCCAGCAGCTCACGCCCCAATGGCTACACCTTC
-	-	TRBV19	TRBJ2-7	CASSSDRLFYEQYF	TGTGCCAGTAGTAGTGACAGACTGTTCTACGAGCAGTACTTC
-	TRBD1	TRBV27	TRBJ1-1	CASSPRQGAVTEAFF	TGTGCCAGCAGTCCGAGACAGGGGGCGGTCACTGAAGCTTTCTTT
-	TRBD2	TRBV19	TRBJ2-1	CASSIRTLAGPYNEQFF	TGTGCCAGTAGTATCCGGACTCTAGCGGGCCCCTACAATGAGCAGTTCTTC
-	-	TRBV7-2	TRBJ2-5	CASSLGRIETQYF	TGTGCCAGCAGCCTGGGACGGATAGAGACCCAGTACTTC
-	-	TRBV5-8	TRBJ2-2	CASSLDPRFTGELFF	TGTGCCAGCAGCCTGGATCCCCGTTTCACCGGGGAGCTGTTTTTT
-	TRBD1	TRBV18	TRBJ1-1	CASSPRQGQGAARAFF	TGTGCCAGCTCACCACGGCAGGGACAGGGGGCCGCGAGGGCTTTCTTT
-	TRBD1	TRBV30	TRBJ1-4	CAWSAKDRADEKLFF	TGTGCCTGGAGTGCTAAGGACAGGGCGGATGAAAAACTGTTTTTT
-	-	TRBV4-1	TRBJ1-2	CASSQEWDYGYTF	TGCGCCAGCAGCCAAGAGTGGGACTATGGCTACACCTTC
-	-	TRBV9	TRBJ1-1	CASSGLRIDTEAFF	TGTGCCAGCAGCGGACTGAGGATTGACACTGAAGCTTTCTTT
-	TRBD1	TRBV10-3	TRBJ1-1	CAIRRTEAGGTEAFF	TGTGCCATCAGGAGGACGGAGGCAGGGGGGACTGAAGCTTTCTTT
-	TRBD2	TRBV7-9	TRBJ2-3	CASSFLGLVSFTDTQYF	TGTGCCAGCAGCTTCCTAGGACTAGTGTCTTTCACAGATACGCAGTATTTT
-	TRBD1	TRBV30	TRBJ1-1	CAWDPGTGNTEAFF	TGTGCCTGGGACCCCGGGACAGGTAACACTGAAGCTTTCTTT
-	-	TRBV7-3	TRBJ2-3	CASSFGTVADTQYF	TGTGCCAGCAGCTTCGGCACCGTGGCAGATACGCAGTATTTT
-	-	TRBV11-2	TRBJ1-1	CASSSGGRQTEAFF	TGTGCCAGCAGCTCGGGGGGGCGGCAAACTGAAGCTTTCTTT
-	-	TRBV11-2	TRBJ1-1	CASGHFNTEAFF	TGTGCCAGCGGACATTTTAACACTGAAGCTTTCTTT
-	TRBD2	TRBV7-2	TRBJ2-1	CASSPRLAGETHEQFF	TGTGCCAGCAGCCCGAGACTAGCGGGAGAGACCCATGAGCAGTTCTTC
few	TRBD1	TRBV6-6	TRBJ1-2	CASSSPRDRGDGYTF	TGTGCCAGCAGTTCTCCCCGGGACAGGGGGGATGGCTACACCTTC
-	-	TRBV14	TRBJ2-7	CASSQAGLPREQYF	TGTGCCAGCAGCCAAGCCGGACTCCCGCGCGAGCAGTACTTC
-	TRBD1	TRBV4-1	TRBJ1-6	CASSQDRGQEGSYNSPLHF	TGCGCCAGCAGCCAAGACAGGGGGCAAGAGGGATCCTATAATTCACCCCTCCACTTT
-	-	TRBV12-5	TRBJ2-5	CASGPGYPETQYF	TGTGCTAGTGGTCCCGGATATCCAGAGACCCAGTACTTC
-	TRBD2	TRBV4-1	TRBJ2-1	CASSQGLASREQFF	TGCGCCAGCAGCCAGGGACTAGCCTCTAGGGAGCAGTTCTTC
-	-	TRBV5-1	TRBJ2-3	CASSSGVGVDTQYF	TGCGCCAGCAGCTCAGGGGTTGGGGTAGATACGCAGTATTTT
-	-	TRBV7-2	TRBJ1-2	CASSLDGRVGYTF	TGTGCCAGCAGCTTAGACGGACGGGTTGGCTACACCTTC
-	-	TRBV5-1	TRBJ2-1	CASSLVDSYNEQFF	TGCGCCAGCAGCTTGGTGGACTCTTACAATGAGCAGTTCTTC
-	-	TRBV30	TRBJ1-4	CAWTDGISEKLFF	TGTGCCTGGACGGACGGAATTTCAGAAAAACTGTTTTTT
-	-	TRBV6-1	TRBJ2-7	CASTPEEREQYF	TGTGCCAGCACCCCCGAGGAGCGCGAGCAGTACTTC
few	TRBD1	TRBV2	TRBJ1-5	CASRYRGAQPQHF	TGTGCCAGCAGGTACAGGGGTGCTCAGCCCCAGCATTTT
few	-	TRBV28	TRBJ2-2	CASSLAGAGELFF	TGTGCCAGCAGTTTGGCAGGGGCCGGGGAGCTGTTTTTT
once	TRBD2	TRBV30	TRBJ2-1	CAWSDGLAGREQFF	TGTGCCTGGAGTGACGGACTAGCGGGACGGGAGCAGTTCTTC
-	TRBD1	TRBV18	TRBJ1-4	CASSPGTGNEKLFF	TGTGCCAGCTCACCGGGGACAGGGAATGAAAAACTGTTTTTT
-	TRBD2	TRBV5-1	TRBJ2-1	CASSTRTSGTDNEQFF	TGCGCCAGCAGCACACGGACTAGCGGGACGGACAATGAGCAGTTCTTC
few	TRBD1	TRBV11-1	TRBJ2-2	CASSLLGTGAVGELFF	TGTGCCAGCAGCTTACTAGGGACAGGGGCTGTCGGGGAGCTGTTTTTT
-	TRBD1	TRBV18	TRBJ2-3	CASSEGQGSVDTQYF	TGTGCCAGCTCAGAGGGACAGGGATCCGTTGATACGCAGTATTTT
-	-	TRBV18	TRBJ2-2	CASSPRGRGGTGELFF	TGTGCCAGCTCACCACGGGGAAGGGGCGGAACCGGGGAGCTGTTTTTT
-	-	TRBV10-3	TRBJ2-7	CAISDLYEQYF	TGTGCCATCAGTGACCTCTACGAGCAGTACTTC
-	-	TRBV6-5	TRBJ2-2	CASSNRDPRTGELFF	TGTGCCAGCAGTAATCGGGATCCGAGGACCGGGGAGCTGTTTTTT
-	-	TRBV28	TRBJ1-3	CASSLLQGSGNTIYF	TGTGCCAGCAGTTTATTGCAGGGCTCTGGAAACACCATATATTTT
-	-	TRBV27	TRBJ2-5	CASRRATQGGTQYF	TGTGCCAGCCGCCGGGCTACCCAAGGGGGGACCCAGTACTTC
-	-	TRBV6-1	TRBJ1-1	CASSEDSSTEAFF	TGTGCCAGCAGTGAAGACTCATCTACTGAAGCTTTCTTT
-	TRBD1	TRBV10-3	TRBJ1-1	CAISAGQGATEAFF	TGTGCCATCAGTGCCGGACAGGGGGCAACTGAAGCTTTCTTT
-	-	TRBV11-2	TRBJ2-5	CASSLAETQYF	TGTGCCAGCAGCTTAGCAGAGACCCAGTACTTC
-	-	TRBV2	TRBJ1-1	CASSERALRWNTEAFF	TGTGCCAGCAGTGAAAGGGCACTCCGGTGGAACACTGAAGCTTTCTTT